This entry is about one TCR beta chain. Its specificity is unknown. Sequencing used immunoSEQ multiplex PCR; TCRdb keeps in-frame clones, though not all of them. This table has 15,000 to 20,000 clones, 80% to 90% appearing once. The sorted regulatory T cells were CD4+, CD25-high and CD127-low, with genomic DNA sequenced. These data come from a study of regulatory and conventional T cells in RAG deficiency. Study-level points and caveats: RAG-deficient patients showed markedly lower Shannon entropy and higher Simpson indices than control T-cell subsets. Shorter CDR3s in all patient subsets; >85% Treg-Tconv overlap in Omenn.

The data were also submitted as part of a second study, on regulatory T cells. This second report adds: The PCR used 52 TRBV and 13 TRBJ primers. In patients, unique TRB V-J pairs were restricted and V/J usage skewed, especially in Tregs.

The sequence came from a human donor in good health. The sample consisted of Tregs sorted from blood.

The CDR3 spells CASSLAGQLQETQYF. CDR3 in DNA: TGCGCCAGCAGCTTGGCCGGACAGCTCCAAGAGACCCAGTACTTC. The rearrangement links TRBV5-1 to TRBJ2-5; tentatively, D is TRBD1 (6 bases). The ends were cut back, 0 bases at V and 1 base at J, with 10 bases in the middle. In germline, CDR1 is SGHRS, CDR2 YFSETQ. The CDR3 is 15 amino acids.